This T cell receptor beta chain was captured in a study of blood T cell repertoires in COVID-19. Germline V lookup: CDR1 SGHNT, CDR2 YYREEE (reference sequence). The CDR3 has 15 amino acids. V lost 4 bases to trimming and J lost 1 base, with 13 bases between them. This clone was detected only a few times. The method was immunoSEQ multiplex PCR; TCRdb's version includes in-frame clones alone and lacks a portion of them. Among tens of thousands of clones listed, 82% were seen once. The TCR sequence derives from a man of 80 years or more with active COVID-19. J is TRBJ2-3 and V is TRBV5-4; the D gene is possibly TRBD1 (5 bases). Sequences were obtained from peripheral blood. The CDR3 region is CASSAQGGGTDTQYF. The CDR3 DNA sequence: TGTGCCAGCAGCGCTCAGGGCGGTGGCACAGATACGCAGTATTTT.